The sample holds many counts of the clone carrying this T cell receptor (beta chain). Its antigen is currently unknown. This entry belongs to a study of early T cells in non-severe SARS-CoV-2 infection. Study results and caveats: The matching step, a VDJdb search, favored anti-spike CD8 responses and missed private and CD4 specificities.

This CDR3 contains 12 residues. Trimming left V 3 bases short and J 5 bases short, with 6 bases between. Germline CDR1 is SGHTS and CDR2 is YDEGEE. TCRdb re-derived calls from the 5' RACE reads in MiXCR, one entry per CDR3 protein. The sample includes tens of thousands of distinct CDR3 sequences, 10% to 15% of them seen just once. This clonotype was sampled from an adult who was a healthcare worker with PCR-confirmed SARS-CoV-2 infection or an uninfected control (not recorded which). Sequencing was carried out using whole blood. The gene calls are TRBV5-8 and TRBJ2-4; D is unresolved. The CDR3, as DNA: TGTGCCAGCAGCTCCCCTGAAAACATTCAGTACTTC. Protein product: CASSSPENIQYF.